This record concerns one T cell receptor (beta chain) sequence. This record belongs to a study of T-cell memory formation after mild COVID-19. MiXCR, run by TCRdb on the 5' RACE reads, gives a single entry per CDR3 protein. The table has 300,000 or so distinct CDR3 sequences, 15% to 20% seen once. This CDR3 has 15 residues. CDR1 SGHVS and CDR2 FQNEAQ come from the germline V gene. Trimming stripped 2 bases from V and 3 bases from J, with 11 bases between. The clonotype originates from a man between 18 and 29 years old who had mild COVID-19 (a few samples of this study predate the infection). Cell type and time point are not known. This sequence joins TRBV7-8 and TRBJ1-5, with D perhaps TRBD1 (5 bases). Sequenced: PBMCs or a T cell subset sorted from them (not recorded which). This CDR3 is CASSLFSGLNQPQHF. CDR3 nucleotide sequence: TGTGCCAGCAGCTTATTTTCGGGGCTCAATCAGCCCCAGCATTTT.